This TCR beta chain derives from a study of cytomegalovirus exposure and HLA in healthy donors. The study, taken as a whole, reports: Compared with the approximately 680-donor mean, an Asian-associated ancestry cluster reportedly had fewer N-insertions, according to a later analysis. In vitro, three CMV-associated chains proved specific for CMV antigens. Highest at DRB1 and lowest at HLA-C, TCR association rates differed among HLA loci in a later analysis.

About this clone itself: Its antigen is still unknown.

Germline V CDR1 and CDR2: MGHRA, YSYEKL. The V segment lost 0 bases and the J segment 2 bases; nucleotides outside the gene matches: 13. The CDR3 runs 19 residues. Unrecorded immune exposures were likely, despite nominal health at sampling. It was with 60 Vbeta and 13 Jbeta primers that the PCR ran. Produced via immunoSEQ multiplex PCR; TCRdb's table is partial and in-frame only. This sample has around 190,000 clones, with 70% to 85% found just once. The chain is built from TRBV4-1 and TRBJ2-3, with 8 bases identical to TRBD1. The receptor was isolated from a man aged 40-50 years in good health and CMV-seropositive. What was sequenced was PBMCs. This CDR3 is CASSQDGGRGRGATDTQYF. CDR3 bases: TGCGCCAGCAGCCAAGATGGAGGCAGGGGGCGAGGGGCCACAGATACGCAGTATTTT.